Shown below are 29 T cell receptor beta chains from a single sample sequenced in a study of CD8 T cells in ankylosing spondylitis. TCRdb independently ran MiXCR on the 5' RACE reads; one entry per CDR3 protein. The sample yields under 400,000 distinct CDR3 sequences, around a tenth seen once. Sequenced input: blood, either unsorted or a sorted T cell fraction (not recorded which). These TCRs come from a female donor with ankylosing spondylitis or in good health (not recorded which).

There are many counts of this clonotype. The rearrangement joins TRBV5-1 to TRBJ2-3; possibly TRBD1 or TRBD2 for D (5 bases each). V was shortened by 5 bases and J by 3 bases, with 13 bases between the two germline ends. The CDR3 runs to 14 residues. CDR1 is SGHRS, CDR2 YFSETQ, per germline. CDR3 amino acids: CASRKDWGTDTQYF. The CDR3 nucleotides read TGCGCCAGCAGGAAGGACTGGGGGACAGATACGCAGTATTTT. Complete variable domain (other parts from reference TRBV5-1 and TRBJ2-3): KAGVTQTPRYLIKTRGQQVTLSCSPISGHRSVSWYQQTPGQGLQFLFEYFSETQRNKGNFPGRFSGRQFSNSRSEMNVSTLELGDSALYLCASRKDWGTDTQYFGPGTRLTVL.

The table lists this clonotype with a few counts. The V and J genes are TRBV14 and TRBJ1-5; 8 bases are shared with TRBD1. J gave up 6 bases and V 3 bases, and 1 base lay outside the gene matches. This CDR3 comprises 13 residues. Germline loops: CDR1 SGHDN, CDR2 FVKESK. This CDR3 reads CASSQTGAQPQHF. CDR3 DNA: TGTGCCAGCAGCCAGACAGGGGCTCAGCCCCAGCATTTT.

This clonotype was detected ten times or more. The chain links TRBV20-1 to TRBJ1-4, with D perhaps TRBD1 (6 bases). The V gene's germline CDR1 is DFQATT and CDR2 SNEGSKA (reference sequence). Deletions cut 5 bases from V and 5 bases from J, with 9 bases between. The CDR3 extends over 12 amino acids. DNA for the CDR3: TGCAGTGCTGCACAGGGAAATGAAAAACTGTTTTTT. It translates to CSAAQGNEKLFF.

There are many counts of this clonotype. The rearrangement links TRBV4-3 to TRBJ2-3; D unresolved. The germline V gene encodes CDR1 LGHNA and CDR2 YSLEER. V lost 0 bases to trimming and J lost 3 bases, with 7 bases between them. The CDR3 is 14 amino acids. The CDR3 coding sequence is TGCGCCAGCAGCCAAGAGGGCCCGACAGATACGCAGTATTTT. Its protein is CASSQEGPTDTQYF.

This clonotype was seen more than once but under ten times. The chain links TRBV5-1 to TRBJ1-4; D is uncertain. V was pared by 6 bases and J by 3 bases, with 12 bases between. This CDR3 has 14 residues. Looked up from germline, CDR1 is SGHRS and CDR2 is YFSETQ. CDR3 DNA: TGCGCCAGCACCGTGGTTGGATCTAATGAAAAACTGTTTTTT. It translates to CASTVVGSNEKLFF.

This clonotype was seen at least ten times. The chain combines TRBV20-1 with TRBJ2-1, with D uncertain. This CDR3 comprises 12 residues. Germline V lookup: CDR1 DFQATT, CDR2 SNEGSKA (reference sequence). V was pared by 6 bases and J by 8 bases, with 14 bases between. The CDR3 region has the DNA TGCAGTGCCAGCTACCAATGGGATGAGCAGTTCTTC. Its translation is CSASYQWDEQFF.

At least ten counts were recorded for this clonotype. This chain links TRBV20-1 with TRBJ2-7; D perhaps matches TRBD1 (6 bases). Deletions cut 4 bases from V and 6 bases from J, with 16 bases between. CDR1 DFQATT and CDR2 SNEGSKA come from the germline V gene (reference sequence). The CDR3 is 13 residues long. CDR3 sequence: CSAKSGHLSEQYF. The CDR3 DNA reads TGCAGTGCTAAATCGGGACACCTTTCCGAGCAGTACTTC.

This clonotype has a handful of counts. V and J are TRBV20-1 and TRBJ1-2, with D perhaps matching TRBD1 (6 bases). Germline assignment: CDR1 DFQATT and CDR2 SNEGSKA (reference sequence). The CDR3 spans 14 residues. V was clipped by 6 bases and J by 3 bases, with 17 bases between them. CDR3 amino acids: CSAQSWGADYGYTF. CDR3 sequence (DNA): TGCAGTGCCCAGTCTTGGGGGGCGGACTATGGCTACACCTTC.

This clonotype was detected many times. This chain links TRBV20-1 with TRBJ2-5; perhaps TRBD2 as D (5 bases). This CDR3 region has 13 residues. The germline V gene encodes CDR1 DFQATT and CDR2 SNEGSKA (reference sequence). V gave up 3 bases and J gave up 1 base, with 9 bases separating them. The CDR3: CSASASTQETQYF. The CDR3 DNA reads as TGCAGTGCTAGTGCTAGCACCCAAGAGACCCAGTACTTC.

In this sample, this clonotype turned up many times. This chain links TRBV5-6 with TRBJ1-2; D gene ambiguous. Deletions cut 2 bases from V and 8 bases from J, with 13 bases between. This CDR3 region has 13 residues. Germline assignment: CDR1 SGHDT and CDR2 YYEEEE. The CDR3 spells CASSFERESGYTF. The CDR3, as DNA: TGTGCCAGCAGCTTTGAGAGGGAGAGCGGCTACACCTTC. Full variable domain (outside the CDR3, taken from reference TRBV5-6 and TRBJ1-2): DAGVTQSPTHLIKTRGQQVTLRCSPKSGHDTVSWYQQALGQGPQFIFQYYEEEERQRGNFPDRFSGHQFPNYSSELNVNALLLGDSALYLCASSFERESGYTFGSGTRLTVV.

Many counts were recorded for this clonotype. The CDR3 spells CASSGGDASNQPQHF. The CDR3 DNA is TGTGCCAGCAGTGGTGGGGACGCAAGCAATCAGCCCCAGCATTTT. The genes are TRBV12-3 or TRBV12-4 and TRBJ1-5, with D possibly TRBD1 on 5 matching bases. This CDR3 region has 15 residues. The V end lost 5 bases, the J end lost 1 base, and 12 bases lay between the germline ends.

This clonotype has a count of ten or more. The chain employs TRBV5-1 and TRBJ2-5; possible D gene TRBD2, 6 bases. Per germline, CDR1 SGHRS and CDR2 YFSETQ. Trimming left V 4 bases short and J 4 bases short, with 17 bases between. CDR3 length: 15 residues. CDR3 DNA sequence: TGCGCCAGCAGCCTCTGGGCGGGGACGGGAGAGACCCAGTACTTC. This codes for CASSLWAGTGETQYF.

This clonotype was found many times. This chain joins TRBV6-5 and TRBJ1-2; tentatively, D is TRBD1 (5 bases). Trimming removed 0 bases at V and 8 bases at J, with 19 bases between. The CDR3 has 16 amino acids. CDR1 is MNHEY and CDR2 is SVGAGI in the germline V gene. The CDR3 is CASSYSSGGTGYGYTF. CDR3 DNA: TGTGCCAGCAGTTACTCGAGTGGGGGTACTGGATACGGCTACACCTTC.

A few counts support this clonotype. CDR3 amino acids: CSARAGRTGEGTEAFF. DNA of the CDR3: TGCAGTGCTAGAGCGGGGAGGACAGGGGAGGGCACTGAAGCTTTCTTT. The V and J genes are TRBV20-1 and TRBJ1-1; 9 positions agree with TRBD1. The CDR3 runs to 16 residues. Germline V gives CDR1 DFQATT, CDR2 SNEGSKA (reference sequence). Losses at the gene ends were 1 base for V and 4 bases for J; bases not matched to a gene: 10.

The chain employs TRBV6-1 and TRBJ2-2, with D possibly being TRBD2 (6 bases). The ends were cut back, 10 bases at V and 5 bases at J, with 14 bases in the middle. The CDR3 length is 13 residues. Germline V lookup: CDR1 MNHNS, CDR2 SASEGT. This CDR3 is CANRGGHTGELFF. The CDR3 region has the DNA TGTGCCAACCGGGGAGGACATACCGGGGAGCTGTTTTTT.

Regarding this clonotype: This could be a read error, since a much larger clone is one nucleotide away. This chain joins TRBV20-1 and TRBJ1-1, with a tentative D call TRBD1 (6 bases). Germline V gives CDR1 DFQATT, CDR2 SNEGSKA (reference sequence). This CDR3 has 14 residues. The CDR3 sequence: CSAPREGRDTQAFF. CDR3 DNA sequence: TGCAGTGCTCCTAGAGAGGGGCGGGACACTCAAGCTTTCTTT.

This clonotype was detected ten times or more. CDR3 sequence (DNA): TGTGCCAGCAGCCCCCAGGTCACCACCGGGGAGCTGTTTTTT. Its translation is CASSPQVTTGELFF. J is TRBJ2-2 and V is TRBV3-1; D not certain. Germline V gene data show CDR1 as LGHDT and CDR2 as YNNKEL (reference sequence). Trimming removed 4 bases at V and 4 bases at J, with 10 bases between. This CDR3 spans 14 amino acids.

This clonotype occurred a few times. The CDR3 nucleotides are TGCGCCAGCAGCCTACAGACGAACACCGGGGAGCTGTTTTTT. This encodes CASSLQTNTGELFF. This chain links TRBV5-1 with TRBJ2-2; no clear D gene. The CDR3 covers 14 residues. V lost 4 bases and J lost 0, with 7 bases in between. From germline, CDR1 is SGHRS and CDR2 YFSETQ.

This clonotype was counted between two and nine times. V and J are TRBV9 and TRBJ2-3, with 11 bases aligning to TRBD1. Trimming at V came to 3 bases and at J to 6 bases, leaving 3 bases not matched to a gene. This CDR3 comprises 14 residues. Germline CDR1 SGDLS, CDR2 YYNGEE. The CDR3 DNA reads TGTGCCAGCAGCGGGACAGGGGGCGGGGATACGCAGTATTTT. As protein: CASSGTGGGDTQYF. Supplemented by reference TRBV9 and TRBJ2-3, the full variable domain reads DSGVTQTPKHLITATGQRVTLRCSPRSGDLSVYWYQQSLDQGLQFLIQYYNGEERAKGNILERFSAQQFPDLHSELNLSSLELGDSALYFCASSGTGGGDTQYFGPGTRLTVL.

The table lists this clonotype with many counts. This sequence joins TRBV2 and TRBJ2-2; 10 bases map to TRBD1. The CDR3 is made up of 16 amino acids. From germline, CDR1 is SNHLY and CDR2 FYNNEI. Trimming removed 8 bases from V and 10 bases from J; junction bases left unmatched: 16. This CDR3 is CASGVPETGGVEELFF. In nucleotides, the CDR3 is TGTGCCAGCGGGGTACCCGAGACAGGGGGCGTGGAGGAGCTGTTTTTT.

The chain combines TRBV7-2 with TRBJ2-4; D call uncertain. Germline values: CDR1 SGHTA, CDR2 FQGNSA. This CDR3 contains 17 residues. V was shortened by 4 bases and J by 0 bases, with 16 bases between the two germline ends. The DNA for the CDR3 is TGTGCCAGCAGCTGGGTGCTACCCACAGTAGCCAAAAACATTCAGTACTTC. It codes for CASSWVLPTVAKNIQYF.

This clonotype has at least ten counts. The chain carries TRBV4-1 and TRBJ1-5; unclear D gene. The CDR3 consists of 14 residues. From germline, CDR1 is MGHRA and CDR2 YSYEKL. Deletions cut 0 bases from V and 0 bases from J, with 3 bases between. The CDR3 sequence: CASSQESSNQPQHF. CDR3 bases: TGCGCCAGCAGCCAAGAGAGTAGCAATCAGCCCCAGCATTTT.

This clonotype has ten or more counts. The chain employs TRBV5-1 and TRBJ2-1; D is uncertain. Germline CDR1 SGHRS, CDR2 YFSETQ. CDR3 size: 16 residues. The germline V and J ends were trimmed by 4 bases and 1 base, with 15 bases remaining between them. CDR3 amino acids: CASSPWPESSYNEQFF. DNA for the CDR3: TGCGCCAGCAGCCCCTGGCCTGAGTCGTCCTACAATGAGCAGTTCTTC.

CDR3 coding DNA: TGTGCCACCAGCAGGGCTAGCGGCTACAATGAGCAGTTCTTC. It codes for CATSRASGYNEQFF. This sequence joins TRBV15 and TRBJ2-1; 7 positions match TRBD2. Germline CDR1 reads LNHNV; CDR2 reads YYDKDF (reference sequence). There are 14 residues in the CDR3. The V segment lost 3 bases and the J segment 3 bases; nucleotides outside the gene matches: 2. Complete variable domain (other parts from reference TRBV15 and TRBJ2-1): DAMVIQNPRYQVTQFGKPVTLSCSQTLNHNVMYWYQQKSSQAPKLLFHYYDKDFNNEADTPDNFQSRRPNTSFCFLDIRSPGLGDTAMYLCATSRASGYNEQFFGPGTRLTVL.

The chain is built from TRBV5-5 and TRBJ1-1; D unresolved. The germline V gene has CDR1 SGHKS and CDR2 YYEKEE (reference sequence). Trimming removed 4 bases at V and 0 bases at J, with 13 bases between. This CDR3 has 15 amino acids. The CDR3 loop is CASSHKPAVNTEAFF. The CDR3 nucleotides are TGTGCCAGCAGCCACAAGCCGGCGGTGAACACTGAAGCTTTCTTT.

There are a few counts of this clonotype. The CDR3 spells CATSDTGHREQYF. The CDR3 coding sequence is TGTGCCACCAGTGACACGGGACACCGAGAGCAGTACTTC. This chain joins TRBV24-1 and TRBJ2-7, with D possibly TRBD1 on 6 matching bases. Germline loops: CDR1 KGHDR, CDR2 SFDVKD. The CDR3 sequence is 13 residues long. Trimming stripped 4 bases from V and 7 bases from J, with 13 bases between.

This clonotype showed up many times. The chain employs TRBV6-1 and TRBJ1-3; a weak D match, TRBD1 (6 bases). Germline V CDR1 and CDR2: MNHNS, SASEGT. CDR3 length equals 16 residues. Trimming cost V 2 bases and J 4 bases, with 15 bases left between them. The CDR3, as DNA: TGTGCCAGCAGTGAATTCTTAATGGGGGGCGGAAACACCATATATTTT. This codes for CASSEFLMGGGNTIYF.

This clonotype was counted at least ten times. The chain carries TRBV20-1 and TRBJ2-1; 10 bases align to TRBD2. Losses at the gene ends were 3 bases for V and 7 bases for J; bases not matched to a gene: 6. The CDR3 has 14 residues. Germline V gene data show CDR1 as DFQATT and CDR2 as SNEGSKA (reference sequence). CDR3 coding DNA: TGCAGTGCTAGTCTAGCGGGGGTTGGGAATGAGCAGTTCTTC. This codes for CSASLAGVGNEQFF.

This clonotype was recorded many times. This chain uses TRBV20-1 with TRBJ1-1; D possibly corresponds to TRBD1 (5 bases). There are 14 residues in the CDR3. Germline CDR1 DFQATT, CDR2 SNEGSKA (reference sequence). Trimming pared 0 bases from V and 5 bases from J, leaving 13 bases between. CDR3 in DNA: TGCAGTGCTAGAGATCCGCAGGGAGGGACTGAAGCTTTCTTT. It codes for CSARDPQGGTEAFF.